This T cell receptor (beta chain) was profiled in a study of T-cell reconstitution after alpha-beta-depleted transplantation in children. Preparing the TCRbeta library involved the use of unique molecular identifiers. TCRdb itself ran the PCR reads through MiXCR, one entry per CDR3 protein. The sample lists hundreds of thousands of distinct CDR3 sequences; 10% were seen once. This CDR3 has 13 amino acids. Trimming shortened V by 5 bases and J by 6 bases, and 10 bases separated the two germline ends. Germline loops: CDR1 SGHTA, CDR2 FQGNSA. This clonotype was recorded at least ten times. The J gene is TRBJ2-2, the V gene TRBV7-2; a weak D match, TRBD1 (5 bases). The sequence came from a child under 10 years old with inherited bone marrow failure, due to receive a stem cell transplant. Sequenced material: PBMCs, taken before TCRalphabeta/CD19-depleted stem cell transplant. This CDR3 reads CASSGRAAGELFF. The CDR3 DNA sequence: TGTGCCAGCAGCGGCAGGGCTGCCGGGGAGCTGTTTTTT.